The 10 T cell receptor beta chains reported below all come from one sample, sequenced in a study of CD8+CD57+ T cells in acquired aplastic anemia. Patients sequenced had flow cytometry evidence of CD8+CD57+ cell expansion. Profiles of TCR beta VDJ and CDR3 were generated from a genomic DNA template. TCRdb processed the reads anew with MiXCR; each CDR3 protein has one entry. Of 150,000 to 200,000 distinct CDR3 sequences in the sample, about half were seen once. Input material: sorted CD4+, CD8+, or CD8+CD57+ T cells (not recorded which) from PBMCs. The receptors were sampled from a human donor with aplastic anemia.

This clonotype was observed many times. The CDR3 DNA follows: TGTGCCAGCAGCTTAGAACTTGCCGCGGGAGGAGAGACCCAGTACTTC. It specifies CASSLELAAGGETQYF. J is TRBJ2-5 and V is TRBV7-2, with 8 bases aligning to TRBD2. CDR1 is SGHTA, CDR2 FQGNSA, per germline. With V trimmed by 1 base and J by 4 bases, 8 bases remained unmatched. The length of the CDR3 is 16 residues.

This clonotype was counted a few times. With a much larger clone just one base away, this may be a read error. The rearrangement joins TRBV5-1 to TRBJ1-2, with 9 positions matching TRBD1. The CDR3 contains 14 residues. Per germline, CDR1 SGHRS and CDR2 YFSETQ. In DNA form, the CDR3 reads TGCGCCGGCAGGGAGGGACAGGGAGGCGTTGGCTACACCTTC. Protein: CAGREGQGGVGYTF.

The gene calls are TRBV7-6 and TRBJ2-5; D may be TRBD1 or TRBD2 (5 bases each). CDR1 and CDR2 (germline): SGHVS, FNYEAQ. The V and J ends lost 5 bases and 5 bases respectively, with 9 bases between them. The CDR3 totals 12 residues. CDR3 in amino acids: CASSRDRETQYF. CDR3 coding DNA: TGTGCCAGCAGCCGGGACCGGGAGACCCAGTACTTC.

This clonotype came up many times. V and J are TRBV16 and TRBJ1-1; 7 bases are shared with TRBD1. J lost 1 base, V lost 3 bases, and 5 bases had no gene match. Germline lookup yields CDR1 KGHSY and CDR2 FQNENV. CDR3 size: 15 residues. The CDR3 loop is CASSHRDRGNTEAFF. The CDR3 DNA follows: TGTGCCAGCAGCCACCGGGACAGAGGGAACACTGAAGCTTTCTTT.

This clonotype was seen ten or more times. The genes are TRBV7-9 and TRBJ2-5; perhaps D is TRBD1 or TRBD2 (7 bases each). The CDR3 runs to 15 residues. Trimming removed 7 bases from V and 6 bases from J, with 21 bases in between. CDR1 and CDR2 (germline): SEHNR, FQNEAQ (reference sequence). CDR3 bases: TGTGCCAGCACCCCAGGGGGGGGGCAGCAAAAGACCCAGTACTTC. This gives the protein CASTPGGGQQKTQYF.

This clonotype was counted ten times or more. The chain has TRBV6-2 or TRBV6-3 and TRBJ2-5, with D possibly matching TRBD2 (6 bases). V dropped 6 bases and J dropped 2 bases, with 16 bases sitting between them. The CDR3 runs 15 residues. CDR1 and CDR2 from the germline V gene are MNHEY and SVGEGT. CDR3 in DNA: TGTGCCAGCAGGAGTGGGGGTGGAGGGCAAGAGACCCAGTACTTC. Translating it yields CASRSGGGGQETQYF.

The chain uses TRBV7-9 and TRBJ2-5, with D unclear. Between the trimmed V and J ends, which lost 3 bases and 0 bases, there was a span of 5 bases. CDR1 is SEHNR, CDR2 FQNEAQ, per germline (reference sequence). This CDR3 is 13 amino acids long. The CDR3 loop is CASSFDNQETQYF. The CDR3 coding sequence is TGTGCCAGCAGCTTCGACAACCAAGAGACCCAGTACTTC.

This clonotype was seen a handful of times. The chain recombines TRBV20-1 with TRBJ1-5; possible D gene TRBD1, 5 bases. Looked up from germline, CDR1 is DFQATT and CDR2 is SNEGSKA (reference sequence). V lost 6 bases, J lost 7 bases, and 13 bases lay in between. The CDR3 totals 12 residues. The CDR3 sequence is CSASRQLQPQHF. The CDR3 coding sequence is TGCAGTGCCTCTAGACAGCTCCAGCCCCAGCATTTT.

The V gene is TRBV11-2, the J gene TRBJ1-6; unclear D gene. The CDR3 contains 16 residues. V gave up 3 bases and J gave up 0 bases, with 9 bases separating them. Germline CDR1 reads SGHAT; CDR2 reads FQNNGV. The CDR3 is CASSLTGSSYNSPLHF. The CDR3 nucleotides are TGTGCCAGCAGCTTGACGGGAAGCTCCTATAATTCACCCCTCCACTTT.

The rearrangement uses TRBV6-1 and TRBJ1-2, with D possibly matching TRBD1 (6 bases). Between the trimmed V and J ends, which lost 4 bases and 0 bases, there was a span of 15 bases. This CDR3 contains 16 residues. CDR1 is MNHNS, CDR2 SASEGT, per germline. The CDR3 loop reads CASSATTGDANYGYTF. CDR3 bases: TGTGCCAGCAGTGCGACGACAGGTGACGCTAACTATGGCTACACCTTC.